The next 13 T cell receptor beta chains were all read from a single sample in a study of blood T cell repertoires in COVID-19. Assay used: immunoSEQ multiplex PCR; TCRdb lists only in-frame clones, some missing. The sample holds around 70,000 clones, around 86% seen once. The sequenced sample consisted of peripheral blood. All receptors derive from a young woman with acute or convalescent COVID-19.

The rearrangement uses TRBV6-2 or TRBV6-3 and TRBJ2-5, with D tentatively TRBD2 (5 bases). Germline CDR1 and CDR2: MNHEY and SVGEGT. V lost 5 bases and J 6 bases, leaving 10 bases between the germline ends. CDR3 length: 12 amino acids. CDR3 residues: CASSEDSQTQYF. The CDR3 bases are TGTGCCAGCAGTGAGGACTCCCAGACCCAGTACTTC.

V usage is TRBV7-2 and J usage is TRBJ2-7; 11 bases line up with TRBD2. Germline trimming cut 3 bases from V and 0 bases from J; bases unmatched to any gene: 4. This CDR3 region has 16 residues. CDR1 and CDR2 from the germline V gene are SGHTA and FQGNSA. CDR3 protein: CASSFRTSGFSYEQYF. The CDR3 coding sequence is TGTGCCAGCAGCTTCAGGACTAGCGGGTTCTCCTACGAGCAGTACTTC.

The chain recombines TRBV6-5 with TRBJ2-3, with D perhaps matching TRBD1 (5 bases). The CDR3 is 14 residues long. Trimming cost V 0 bases and J 4 bases, with 8 bases left between them. Germline CDR1 MNHEY, CDR2 SVGAGI. The CDR3 nucleotides are TGTGCCAGCAGTTACTCAGGGGCTGCAGATACGCAGTATTTT. It specifies CASSYSGAADTQYF.

The V call is TRBV6-5, the J call TRBJ2-3; 8 bases are shared with TRBD1. Germline trimming cut 6 bases from V and 0 bases from J; bases unmatched to any gene: 2. CDR1 and CDR2 from the germline V gene are MNHEY and SVGAGI. The CDR3 covers 14 residues. CDR3 region: CASSRDRSTDTQYF. The CDR3 nucleotides read TGTGCCAGCAGCCGGGACAGGAGCACAGATACGCAGTATTTT.

This chain uses TRBV6-2 or TRBV6-3 with TRBJ2-2; 7 bases align to TRBD2. The CDR3 extends over 14 amino acids. The trim removed 5 bases at V and 7 bases at J, leaving 7 bases unmatched. The V gene's germline CDR1 is MNHEY and CDR2 SVGEGT. DNA of the CDR3: TGTGCCAGCAGTAGCGGGAAAGTCGGCGGGGAGCTGTTTTTT. Its protein product is CASSSGKVGGELFF.

The chain employs TRBV6-5 and TRBJ1-6; 9 bases are a match to TRBD1. J gave up 9 bases and V 6 bases, and 9 bases lay outside the gene matches. The CDR3 extends over 15 amino acids. Per germline, CDR1 MNHEY and CDR2 SVGAGI. For the CDR3, the DNA is TGTGCCAGCAGCACAACAGGGGGCCAAGGTTCACCCCTCCACTTT. Translation gives CASSTTGGQGSPLHF.

The chain uses TRBV2 and TRBJ1-6, with 7 bases matching TRBD1. Germline CDR1 is SNHLY and CDR2 is FYNNEI. V gave up 6 bases and J gave up 8 bases; unmatched junction bases: 10. The CDR3 has 15 residues. In DNA form, the CDR3 reads TGTGCCAGCAGCCCGTTAAGGGGGCGGGATTCACCCCTCCACTTT. This encodes CASSPLRGRDSPLHF.

This clone was counted once. V usage is TRBV30 and J usage is TRBJ2-5; 9 bases are shared with TRBD1. V lost 3 bases to trimming and J lost 5 bases; unmatched junction nucleotides: 10. Germline CDR1 is GTSNPN and CDR2 is SVGIG (reference sequence). The CDR3 covers 15 residues. The CDR3 DNA follows: TGTGCCTGGAGCCAGGACAGGGGCTGGCGTGAGACCCAGTACTTC. This sequence encodes CAWSQDRGWRETQYF.

The chain carries TRBV6-4 and TRBJ1-5; D gene unclear. Germline V gene lookup returns CDR1 MRHNA and CDR2 SNTAGT. Trimming cost V 3 bases and J 3 bases, with 6 bases left between them. The CDR3 contains 13 residues. CDR3 region: CASSEQANQPQHF. The CDR3 nucleotides are TGTGCCAGCAGTGAGCAGGCCAATCAGCCCCAGCATTTT.

The V and J genes are TRBV6-5 and TRBJ2-1; TRBD1 matches 7 bases. Germline CDR1 reads MNHEY; CDR2 reads SVGAGI. The CDR3 covers 15 residues. Germline trimming cut 6 bases from V and 5 bases from J; bases unmatched to any gene: 10. The CDR3 region is CASRKDRTKNNEQFF. The CDR3 region has the DNA TGTGCCAGCAGAAAGGACAGGACGAAAAACAATGAGCAGTTCTTC.

The V and J genes are TRBV5-6 and TRBJ2-7, with TRBD2 matching over 7 bases. This CDR3 region has 13 residues. V gave up 4 bases and J gave up 4 bases; unmatched junction bases: 5. The germline V gene has CDR1 SGHDT and CDR2 YYEEEE. The CDR3 loop is CASSQTGGYEQYF. The CDR3 region has the DNA TGTGCCAGCAGCCAGACGGGAGGTTACGAGCAGTACTTC. The full variable domain, rest sourced from reference TRBV5-6 and TRBJ2-7, is DAGVTQSPTHLIKTRGQQVTLRCSPKSGHDTVSWYQQALGQGPQFIFQYYEEEERQRGNFPDRFSGHQFPNYSSELNVNALLLGDSALYLCASSQTGGYEQYFGPGTRLTVT.

V gene TRBV18 combines with J gene TRBJ2-7, with TRBD2 matching 11 bases. CDR1 and CDR2 from the germline V gene are KGHSH and LQKENI. CDR3 length equals 15 residues. V gave up 4 bases and J gave up 3 bases; unmatched junction bases: 5. The CDR3 spells CASSQNSGRDYEQYF. The CDR3 nucleotides read TGTGCCAGCTCACAGAATAGCGGGAGGGACTACGAGCAGTACTTC.

The rearrangement uses TRBV15 and TRBJ2-3, with D possibly being TRBD2 (7 bases). Germline CDR1 LNHNV, CDR2 YYDKDF (reference sequence). The CDR3 has 14 residues. V was pared by 5 bases and J by 0 bases, with 9 bases between. Here the CDR3 reads CATSGGASTDTQYF. In nucleotides, the CDR3 is TGTGCCACCAGCGGGGGGGCGAGCACAGATACGCAGTATTTT.